The 28 T cell receptor beta chains given below trace back to one sample, sequenced in a study of blood T cell repertoires in COVID-19. Clones were sequenced by immunoSEQ multiplex PCR, and TCRdb holds only the in-frame ones, with some missing. The sample shows about 410,000 clones, about 89% of them seen only once. Input material: peripheral blood. The receptors derive from a woman between 35 and 50 years old with COVID-19, enrolled during active disease.

The chain couples TRBV19 to TRBJ2-2; TRBD1 matches at 7 bases. There are 15 residues in the CDR3. Trimming cost V 3 bases and J 0 bases; bases outside gene matches: 1. Germline V gives CDR1 LNHDA, CDR2 SQIVND (reference sequence). CDR3 bases: TGTGCCAGTAGTATGACAGGGCCGAACACCGGGGAGCTGTTTTTT. It codes for CASSMTGPNTGELFF.

The chain recombines TRBV28 with TRBJ1-2, with a possible D match to TRBD1 (5 bases). The length of the CDR3 is 14 residues. With 3 bases removed from V and 5 bases from J, the gap between germline ends came to 13 bases. Germline values: CDR1 MDHEN, CDR2 SYDVKM. The CDR3 DNA reads TGTGCCAGCAGTTTGCCAGGGCCACAGTATGGCTACACCTTC. As protein: CASSLPGPQYGYTF.

V gene TRBV7-8 combines with J gene TRBJ1-3; D unresolved. The CDR3 totals 13 residues. The V and J ends lost 5 bases and 0 bases respectively, with 5 bases between them. Germline-derived CDR1 and CDR2 are SGHVS and FQNEAQ. The CDR3 region has the DNA TGTGCCAGCAGCCTATCCTCTGGAAACACCATATATTTT. This codes for CASSLSSGNTIYF.

This chain joins TRBV29-1 and TRBJ1-2; no firm D call. The CDR3 sequence is 13 residues long. The germline CDR1 and CDR2 sequences are SQVTM and ANQGSEA. Between the trimmed V and J ends, which lost 0 bases and 8 bases, there was a span of 13 bases. As DNA, the CDR3 is TGCAGCGTTGAAGATACCCAGGAGGGAGGCTACACCTTC. The encoded protein is CSVEDTQEGGYTF.

This clone was counted a single time. This chain joins TRBV21-1 and TRBJ1-2; the table's D gene call, TRBD1, was not cross checked with the DNA. TRBV21-1 represents a pseudogene. CDR3 length: 17 amino acids. The CDR3 nucleotides are TGTGCCAGCAGCAAATGTAGTCCCCACAGGGGAGACTATGGCTACACCTTC. It is translated as CASSKCSPHRGDYGYTF.

The chain combines TRBV5-6 with TRBJ1-4; D might be TRBD1 (5 bases). The germline CDR1 and CDR2 sequences are SGHDT and YYEEEE. The CDR3 is 14 amino acids. V was trimmed by 1 base and J by 5 bases, leaving 9 bases between them. CDR3 protein: CASSLQGLNEKLFF. The CDR3 nucleotides read TGTGCCAGCAGCTTGCAGGGACTCAATGAAAAACTGTTTTTT.

With respect to this clone: This is likely a read error, given that the CDR3 carries no conserved phenylalanine or tryptophan at its end. Because the CDR3's place on the DNA is in doubt, the DNA is left out and the CDR3 is given as listed by TCRdb. V and J are TRBV12-5 and TRBJ2-7; the table's TRBD1 call for D was not verified on the DNA. The CDR3 comprises 10 residues, both ends counted. CDR1 and CDR2 from the germline V gene are LGHNT and FRNRAP. This chain's CDR3 is CASGDRGGLN.

J is TRBJ2-1 and V is TRBV5-1, with a weak D call TRBD1 (6 bases). The CDR3 runs 15 residues. Germline V gives CDR1 SGHRS, CDR2 YFSETQ. The V end was cut by 5 bases, the J end by 7 bases, with 19 bases between. The CDR3 sequence is CASRWGQDGGNEQFF. Here the CDR3 DNA reads TGCGCCAGCAGATGGGGGCAAGATGGGGGAAATGAGCAGTTCTTC.

V usage is TRBV7-8 and J usage is TRBJ1-1; possibly TRBD1 for D (5 bases). The germline gives CDR1 SGHVS, CDR2 FQNEAQ. The CDR3 is 14 amino acids. V lost 1 base to trimming and J lost 4 bases, with 10 bases between them. The CDR3 protein is CASSLDRIATEAFF. The CDR3 nucleotides read TGTGCCAGCAGCTTAGACAGGATCGCCACTGAAGCTTTCTTT.

This clone was detected only a few times. The gene calls are TRBV5-1 and TRBJ2-5; a weak D match, TRBD1 (6 bases). CDR1 is SGHRS and CDR2 is YFSETQ in the germline V gene. Trimming stripped 3 bases from V and 1 base from J, with 13 bases between. This CDR3 has 15 residues. This CDR3 is CASSYLGRGQETQYF. CDR3 in DNA: TGCGCCAGCAGCTACTTGGGCAGGGGCCAAGAGACCCAGTACTTC. Combining the CDR3 with reference TRBV5-1 and TRBJ2-5 gives the whole variable domain KAGVTQTPRYLIKTRGQQVTLSCSPISGHRSVSWYQQTPGQGLQFLFEYFSETQRNKGNFPGRFSGRQFSNSRSEMNVSTLELGDSALYLCASSYLGRGQETQYFGPGTRLLVL.

In its sample, this clone was seen a few times. The rearrangement links TRBV28 to TRBJ1-1, with D unresolved. The V end was cut by 4 bases, the J end by 4 bases, with 13 bases between. Germline V gene sequence: CDR1 MDHEN, CDR2 SYDVKM. The CDR3 runs 14 residues. The CDR3 protein is CASSSPGAGTEAFF. CDR3 DNA: TGTGCCAGCAGTTCCCCCGGCGCAGGCACTGAAGCTTTCTTT. The full variable domain, in which reference TRBV28 and TRBJ1-1 provide the parts outside the CDR3, is DVKVTQSSRYLVKRTGEKVFLECVQDMDHENMFWYRQDPGLGLRLIYFSYDVKMKEKGDIPEGYSVSREKKERFSLILESASTNQTSMYLCASSSPGAGTEAFFGQGTRLTVV.

The V call is TRBV9, the J call TRBJ2-2, with 9 nucleotides matching TRBD2. The CDR3 totals 16 residues. Germline V gene sequence: CDR1 SGDLS, CDR2 YYNGEE. The J segment lost 6 bases and the V segment lost 3 bases, leaving 9 bases of the junction unmatched. The CDR3 region has the DNA TGTGCCAGCAGCGGGCCTGGACTAGCGCCCTCCGGGGAGCTGTTTTTT. Amino acid sequence: CASSGPGLAPSGELFF.

Only one count was recorded for this clone. The gene calls are TRBV27 and TRBJ2-5, with 7 bases identical to TRBD1. V lost 2 bases and J lost 6; bases outside the gene matches: 6. This CDR3 is 14 amino acids long. Germline V CDR1 and CDR2: MNHEY, SMNVEV (reference sequence). The CDR3 DNA follows: TGTGCCAGCAGTTTACGAGCAGGGGGAAAGACCCAGTACTTC. Translated: CASSLRAGGKTQYF.

The V and J genes are TRBV7-2 and TRBJ1-1; tentatively, D is TRBD1 (6 bases). Per germline, CDR1 SGHTA and CDR2 FQGNSA. The CDR3 loop spans 13 amino acids. The V and J ends lost 2 bases and 7 bases respectively, with 11 bases between them. CDR3 nucleotides: TGTGCCAGCAGCTTACACAGGGACCTTGAAGCTTTCTTT. Translation: CASSLHRDLEAFF.

The chain is built from TRBV15 and TRBJ2-5; weak D call: TRBD1 (7 bases). Germline-derived CDR1 and CDR2 are LNHNV and YYDKDF (reference sequence). Deletions cut 8 bases from V and 2 bases from J, with 21 bases between. The CDR3 is 16 amino acids. The CDR3 sequence is CATLGKSGGQQETQYF. DNA for the CDR3: TGTGCCACCTTAGGGAAGTCCGGGGGACAGCAAGAGACCCAGTACTTC.

As for this clone: Other DNA variants within this sample encode the same CDR3. V gene TRBV5-6 combines with J gene TRBJ1-1; 8 bases line up with TRBD1. This CDR3 region has 13 residues. Germline CDR1 is SGHDT and CDR2 is YYEEEE. V was clipped by 5 bases and J by 4 bases; unmatched bases: 4. CDR3 DNA: TGTGCCAGCAGTTTAACAGGGGGCACTGAAGCTTTCTTT. Translating it yields CASSLTGGTEAFF.

This clone was counted only a few times. The chain recombines TRBV7-9 with TRBJ2-2; 12 bases align to TRBD2. V shed 5 bases and J 3 bases; nucleotides not matched to a gene: 13. The CDR3 totals 19 residues. From germline, CDR1 is SEHNR and CDR2 FQNEAQ (reference sequence). The CDR3 DNA reads TGTGCCAGCAGCCCCCTAGGGCTAGCGGGAGGGCGTGACACCGGGGAGCTGTTTTTT. This codes for CASSPLGLAGGRDTGELFF.

This chain connects TRBV5-4 to TRBJ2-7; the D gene is possibly TRBD1 (6 bases). The CDR3 covers 12 residues. CDR1 is SGHNT, CDR2 YYREEE, per germline (reference sequence). The V end lost 4 bases, the J end lost 8 bases, and 13 bases lay between the germline ends. CDR3 DNA: TGTGCCAGCAGCCGGGCAGGGGAGAAGCAGTACTTC. Protein product: CASSRAGEKQYF.

In this sample, this clone turned up once. The chain combines TRBV20-1 with TRBJ1-2, with no clear D. Looked up from germline, CDR1 is DFQATT and CDR2 is SNEGSKA (reference sequence). The V gene lost 1 base and the J gene lost 6 bases, with 6 bases spanning the gap. The CDR3 totals 11 residues. CDR3 sequence (DNA): TGCAGTGCTAGAGCGGTCGATGGCTACACCTTC. Its translation: CSARAVDGYTF.

The CDR3 spells CAWGRGFEQYF. The CDR3 region has the DNA TGTGCCTGGGGAAGGGGTTTCGAGCAGTACTTC. The chain joins TRBV30 to TRBJ2-7; D might be TRBD1 (5 bases). This CDR3 comprises 11 residues. The germline V and J ends were trimmed by 5 bases and 6 bases, with 11 bases remaining between them. CDR1 is GTSNPN, CDR2 SVGIG, per germline (reference sequence).

The chain combines TRBV10-3 with TRBJ2-3, with 10 bases matching TRBD2. The germline V gene has CDR1 ENHRY and CDR2 SYGVKD. With V trimmed by 0 bases and J by 5 bases, 8 bases remained unmatched. The CDR3 covers 17 residues. CDR3 sequence reads: CAISESTLAGAGDTQYF. The CDR3 DNA reads TGTGCCATCAGTGAGTCGACGCTAGCGGGAGCGGGAGATACGCAGTATTTT.

This clone is a singleton in its sample. The chain uses TRBV29-1 and TRBJ1-4; tentative D call: TRBD1 (6 bases). V gave up 6 bases and J gave up 8 bases, with 19 bases separating them. The V gene's germline CDR1 is SQVTM and CDR2 ANQGSEA. CDR3 length equals 14 residues. CDR3 in DNA: TGCAGCGTCTCTTCGGGGGGGGCAAGCGAAAAACTGTTTTTT. Its translation: CSVSSGGASEKLFF.

V gene TRBV4-3 combines with J gene TRBJ1-2, with D unresolved. Looked up from germline, CDR1 is LGHNA and CDR2 is YSLEER. CDR3 length: 14 amino acids. The V and J ends lost 0 bases and 8 bases respectively, with 13 bases between them. The CDR3 DNA sequence: TGCGCCAGCAGCCAAGACTTCTGGGCATTCGGCTACACCTTC. It yields the protein CASSQDFWAFGYTF.

The rearrangement joins TRBV14 to TRBJ2-7; TRBD2 might be the D (5 bases). V was clipped by 0 bases and J by 2 bases, with 11 bases between them. The CDR3 runs 15 residues. Germline-derived CDR1 and CDR2 are SGHDN and FVKESK. The CDR3 reads CASSQEISGPYEQYF. The CDR3 bases are TGTGCCAGCAGCCAAGAAATAAGCGGCCCCTACGAGCAGTACTTC.

This chain joins TRBV5-5 and TRBJ1-6, with D possibly TRBD1 on 6 matching bases. Germline CDR1 is SGHKS and CDR2 is YYEKEE (reference sequence). The CDR3 is made up of 13 amino acids. Trimming removed 5 bases from V and 13 bases from J, with 16 bases in between. The CDR3 coding sequence is TGTGCCAGCAGTTCCGTACAGGGTATTCCCCTCCACTTT. This gives the protein CASSSVQGIPLHF. Full variable domain (remainder filled in from reference TRBV5-5 and TRBJ1-6): DAGVTQSPTHLIKTRGQQVTLRCSPISGHKSVSWYQQVLGQGPQFIFQYYEKEERGRGNFPDRFSARQFPNYSSELNVNALLLGDSALYLCASSSVQGIPLHFGNGTRLTVT.

The rearrangement links TRBV6-2 or TRBV6-3 to TRBJ1-2, with 10 bases aligning to TRBD1. The V gene end was trimmed by 4 bases and the J gene end by 7 bases; junction bases not matched to a gene: 12. This CDR3 is 16 amino acids long. The germline CDR1 and CDR2 sequences are MNHEY and SVGEGT. The CDR3 reads CASSFLTGTGVAGYTF. CDR3 DNA sequence: TGTGCCAGCAGTTTCCTCACCGGGACAGGGGTTGCTGGCTACACCTTC.

In DNA form, the CDR3 reads TGTGCCAGCAGCTGGAAAAGGGACAGGGGAAATCAGCCCCAGCATTTT. Its translation: CASSWKRDRGNQPQHF. The rearrangement links TRBV7-8 to TRBJ1-5; TRBD1 agrees at 10 bases. Germline CDR1 is SGHVS and CDR2 is FQNEAQ. Germline trimming cut 4 bases from V and 4 bases from J; bases unmatched to any gene: 7. This CDR3 region has 16 residues.

J is TRBJ1-1 and V is TRBV19; a weak D match, TRBD1 (6 bases). Trimming took off 3 bases at V and 2 bases at J, with 10 bases between the two ends. The CDR3 loop spans 14 amino acids. Per the germline V gene, CDR1 is LNHDA and CDR2 is SQIVND (reference sequence). CDR3 in amino acids: CASSIGGANTEAFF. The CDR3 DNA is TGTGCCAGTAGTATTGGGGGGGCCAACACTGAAGCTTTCTTT.